The subject of this entry is one T cell receptor (beta chain). The antigen is not known. The sample's time point: persistent/refractory GD, antithyroid drugs over 5 years with positive TRAb. RNA isolated from PBMCs was used to make the TCR library. Investigators report Graves' disease was diagnosed under American Thyroid Association guidelines. From an endocrinology department in Xi'an, China, came the patients. The data stem from a study of regulatory T cells in long-lasting Graves disease. The authors built TCR beta libraries using iRepertoire HTBI primers and Arm-PCR of CDR3 regions. In the original analysis: Identified across the samples were over 50 TRBV segments and around 14 TRBJ segments. TCRdb reanalysed the multiplex PCR reads using MiXCR and keeps one entry per CDR3 protein. TCRdb, not the authors, supplied the V and J calls. The data hold 400,000 to 600,000 distinct CDR3 sequences, with under 25% observed a single time.

The study, taken as a whole, reports: A greater number of public clonotypes (around 2,700) was shared by persistent patients than by new patients (approximately 880).

The input for sequencing was peripheral blood mononuclear cells (PBMCs), taken when the disease was refractory, from a patient treated with antithyroid drugs. The clonotype comes from a female donor with Graves disease.

The CDR3: CASIPGTGKQGQYF. CDR3 coding DNA: TGTGCCAGCATCCCCGGGACAGGGAAACAAGGGCAGTACTTC. J is TRBJ2-7 and V is TRBV7-2, with 9 bases lining up with TRBD1. V lost 7 bases and J lost 9; bases outside the gene matches: 13. The CDR3 contains 14 residues. Germline V gives CDR1 SGHTA, CDR2 FQGNSA.